This T cell receptor beta chain was found in a study of OX40 agonist ivuxolimab in advanced cancers. Comments on this clone: Its antigen is not identified.

Study-level points and caveats: Some nonresponders also had low normalized T-cell clonal expansion. At 0.1 to 3.0 mg/kg and by week 6, CD4+ and CD8+ T cells in the blood had expanded clonally. Partial responders receiving 0.1-3.0 mg/kg showed among the lowest clonal expansion.

Clones were read by immunoSEQ multiplex PCR, and TCRdb kept only the in-frame ones, dropping some. Of some 80,000 clones detected, about 90% appear once; the ten largest clones hold roughly 9%. The source was CD4+ or CD8+ T cells sorted from blood, collected in a trial of the OX40 agonist ivuxolimab. This clonotype was sampled from an adult with an advanced solid tumor such as melanoma, head and neck, liver or kidney cancer.

In nucleotides, the CDR3 is TGTGCCAGCAGCTTGGAAGGACATGGCTATGGCTACACCTTC. It yields the protein CASSLEGHGYGYTF. The chain has TRBV5-6 and TRBJ1-2; D perhaps matches TRBD1 (5 bases). CDR1 and CDR2 (germline): SGHDT, YYEEEE. The CDR3 is 14 amino acids. Trimming took off 0 bases at V and 4 bases at J, with 10 bases between the two ends. The entire variable domain, with the rest obtained from reference TRBV5-6 and TRBJ1-2, is as follows: DAGVTQSPTHLIKTRGQQVTLRCSPKSGHDTVSWYQQALGQGPQFIFQYYEEEERQRGNFPDRFSGHQFPNYSSELNVNALLLGDSALYLCASSLEGHGYGYTFGSGTRLTVV.